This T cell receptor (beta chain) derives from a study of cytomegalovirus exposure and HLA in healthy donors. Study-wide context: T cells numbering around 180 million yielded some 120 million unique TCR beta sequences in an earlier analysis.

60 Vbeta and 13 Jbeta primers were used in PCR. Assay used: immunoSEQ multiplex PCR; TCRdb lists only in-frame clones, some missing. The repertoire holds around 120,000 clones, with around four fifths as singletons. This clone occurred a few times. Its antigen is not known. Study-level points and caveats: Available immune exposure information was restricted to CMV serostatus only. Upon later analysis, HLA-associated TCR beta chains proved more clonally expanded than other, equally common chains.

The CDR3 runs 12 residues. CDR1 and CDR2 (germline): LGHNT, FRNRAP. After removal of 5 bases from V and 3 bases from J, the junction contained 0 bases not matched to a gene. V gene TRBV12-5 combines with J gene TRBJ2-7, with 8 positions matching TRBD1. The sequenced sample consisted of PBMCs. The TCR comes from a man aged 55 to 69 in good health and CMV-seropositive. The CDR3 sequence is CASGGQGYEQYF. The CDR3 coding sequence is TGTGCTAGTGGTGGACAGGGCTACGAGCAGTACTTC.